Listed below are T cell receptor beta chains from one sample, sequenced in a study of human T cells and chemical hapten exposure. TCRdb passed the RACE reads through MiXCR, listing each CDR3 protein once. The sample consists of fewer than 100,000 distinct CDR3 sequences, 12% of them appearing once. Sample: whole blood, taken in connection with sensitization to the hapten diphenylcyclopropenone (DPC). The receptors originated from a woman between 40 and 55 years old with alopecia areata. Some clones in this sample may be carry-over from other donors' samples. Both conserved end residues are part of each CDR3. Fields, in order: CDR3 length, D gene, J gene, clone size, V gene, CDR3 protein, CDR3 DNA. A D gene is named only where the DNA matches it firmly. Clone sizes are given selectively: once, few, many, or a class where the clone is expanded.

>11|-|TRBJ2-4|-|TRBV2
CASSGRNIQYF
TGTGCCAGCAGTGGCAGGAACATTCAGTACTTC
>17|TRBD2|TRBJ2-3|-|TRBV5-6
CASSSTGLADSTDTQYF
TGTGCCAGCAGCTCAACGGGACTAGCAGACAGCACAGATACGCAGTATTTT
>15|TRBD1|TRBJ2-3|many|TRBV9
CASSAAGTATDTQYF
TGTGCCAGCAGCGCAGCCGGGACAGCCACAGATACGCAGTATTTT
>16|TRBD2|TRBJ2-7|-|TRBV24-1
CAASDWQGTSIYEQYF
TGTGCCGCCAGTGATTGGCAGGGGACTAGCATTTACGAGCAGTACTTC
>13|-|TRBJ2-7|few|TRBV2
CASSPGPNYEQYF
TGTGCCAGCAGTCCCGGACCAAACTACGAGCAGTACTTC
>13|TRBD1|TRBJ2-1|many|TRBV7-6
CASRPTGVHEQFF
TGTGCCAGCAGGCCAACAGGGGTCCATGAGCAGTTCTTC
>13|-|TRBJ2-1|-|TRBV7-6
CASSFASGSPEFF
-
>12|-|TRBJ2-7|-|TRBV29-1
CSVEFIGDEQYF
TGCAGCGTTGAATTCATTGGGGACGAGCAGTACTTC
>13|-|TRBJ2-5|-|TRBV4-3
CASSQDEAETQYF
TGCGCCAGCAGCCAAGATGAGGCAGAGACCCAGTACTTC
>15|-|TRBJ2-2|few|TRBV13
CASSRYKKNTGELFF
TGTGCCAGCAGCCGATACAAAAAAAACACCGGGGAGCTGTTTTTT
>16|-|TRBJ1-6|many|TRBV7-9
CASSSPPQKPNSPLHF
TGTGCCAGCAGCTCCCCCCCACAGAAACCTAATTCACCCCTCCACTTT
>12|-|TRBJ2-3|-|TRBV28
CASTAGADTQYF
TGTGCCAGCACGGCGGGCGCAGATACGCAGTATTTT
>12|-|TRBJ2-7|many|TRBV6-2/TRBV6-3
CASSYSAYEQYF
TGTGCCAGCAGTTACTCCGCCTACGAGCAGTACTTC
>13|-|TRBJ2-2|few|TRBV28
CASRNGWAGELFF
TGTGCCAGCAGGAACGGCTGGGCCGGGGAGCTGTTTTTT
>14|-|TRBJ2-1|-|TRBV27
CASSLPARTNEQFF
TGTGCCAGCAGTTTACCCGCCAGGACCAATGAGCAGTTCTTC
>14|-|TRBJ2-3|many|TRBV20-1
CSASPTGRADTQYF
TGCAGTGCTAGTCCGACAGGACGGGCAGATACGCAGTATTTT